The next 5 T cell receptor beta chains were all read from a single sample in a study of blood T cell repertoires in COVID-19. Profiling relied on immunoSEQ multiplex PCR, and the TCRdb table lists in-frame clones only, not all of them. The repertoire holds approximately 120,000 clones, with roughly 75% as singletons. Sequenced material: peripheral blood. The source of these receptors is a human donor in a cohort sampled during active or convalescent COVID-19.

The chain couples TRBV7-2 to TRBJ1-1; D unclear. The V end lost 6 bases, the J end lost 1 base, and 9 bases lay between the germline ends. The CDR3 has 13 residues. Germline CDR1 SGHTA, CDR2 FQGNSA. CDR3 in amino acids: CASRRTENTEAFF. The CDR3 bases are TGTGCCAGCAGGCGAACAGAGAACACTGAAGCTTTCTTT.

The rearrangement joins TRBV7-9 to TRBJ2-1; TRBD2 matches 12 bases. The CDR3 has 16 amino acids. Looked up from germline, CDR1 is SEHNR and CDR2 is FQNEAQ (reference sequence). The V segment lost 1 base and the J segment 8 bases; nucleotides outside the gene matches: 6. Here the CDR3 DNA reads TGTGCCAGCAGCTTAGGAGGACTAGCGGGATTTGATGAGCAGTTCTTC. This translates into CASSLGGLAGFDEQFF.

This sequence joins TRBV13 and TRBJ1-4; D is undetermined. The V gene lost 0 bases and the J gene lost 8 bases, with 16 bases spanning the gap. Germline values: CDR1 PRHDT, CDR2 FYEKMQ (reference sequence). The CDR3 extends over 16 amino acids. CDR3 sequence (DNA): TGTGCCAGCAGCTTAGGGTTCTACTCCCGAGAGGAAAAACTGTTTTTT. Its protein product is CASSLGFYSREEKLFF.

V usage is TRBV19 and J usage is TRBJ2-7, with a weak D call TRBD2 (6 bases). The CDR3 extends over 15 amino acids. Trimming cost V 1 base and J 1 base, with 11 bases left between them. CDR1 is LNHDA, CDR2 SQIVND, per germline (reference sequence). The chain's CDR3 is CASSIARGESYEQYF. CDR3 sequence (DNA): TGTGCCAGTAGTATAGCGCGGGGAGAGTCCTACGAGCAGTACTTC.

This clone was observed a few times. This rearrangement joins TRBV19 to TRBJ1-1, with 9 bases lining up with TRBD1. Trimming took 3 bases from V and 3 from J; bases not matched to a gene: 11. CDR3 size: 17 residues. Per germline, CDR1 LNHDA and CDR2 SQIVND (reference sequence). CDR3 protein: CASSIRTGAPVDTEAFF. The CDR3 bases are TGTGCCAGTAGTATCAGGACAGGGGCCCCGGTGGACACTGAAGCTTTCTTT.